The clone carrying this TCR beta chain was recorded only once. These data belong to a study of immune evolution from preneoplasia to lung adenocarcinoma. Clones were read by immunoSEQ multiplex PCR, and TCRdb kept only the in-frame ones, dropping some. The sample yields roughly 7,800 clones, around 83% seen once. CDR1 and CDR2 from the germline V gene are LGHNA and YNFKEQ. With 4 bases removed from V and 8 bases from J, the gap between germline ends came to 21 bases. The CDR3 is 17 residues long. The source material was FFPE minimally invasive lung adenocarcinoma tissue. The chain is built from TRBV4-2 and TRBJ1-6, with a weak D call TRBD1 (6 bases). The origin of this receptor is a person aged 70 to 80 with lung adenocarcinoma. This chain's CDR3 is CASSPRDTPWEDSPLHF. CDR3 DNA: TGTGCCAGCAGCCCCCGGGACACACCATGGGAAGATTCACCCCTCCACTTT.